This T cell receptor (beta chain) emerged from a study of cytomegalovirus exposure and HLA in healthy donors. Looking at the study overall: In an earlier analysis, 90 million to 130 million unique TCR beta sequences were found from 150 million to 200 million T cells.

A multiplex PCR was run with 60 Vbeta primers and 13 Jbeta primers. The table came from immunoSEQ multiplex PCR; TCRdb's copy has only in-frame clones and leaves some out. Among about 200,000 clones listed, approximately 85% were seen once. Study conclusions and caveats: Common viral pathogens seemed to be connected with several of the most significant clusters, according to a later analysis. Productive rates of about 87% or about 30% were seen for most TCR beta V segments in an earlier analysis. Reportedly, HLA-A and HLA-B alleles of most subjects were accurately predicted from TCR beta.

Trimming left V 11 bases short and J 4 bases short, with 11 bases between. The germline V gene encodes CDR1 LNHDA and CDR2 SQIVND (reference sequence). This CDR3 has 11 residues. Worth noting for this clone: Its target is not known.

Source material: PBMCs. The receptor's source is a woman between 50 and 59 years old in good health and CMV-seronegative. V and J are TRBV19 and TRBJ1-1; D is possibly TRBD1 (5 bases). The DNA of the CDR3 is TGTGCCTGCCTCGGGGGCACTGAAGCTTTCTTT. Translation gives CACLGGTEAFF.